The entry that follows covers one T cell receptor beta chain sequence. As yet, its antigen is unknown. Germline CDR1 MNHEY, CDR2 SMNVEV (reference sequence). The J segment lost 5 bases and the V segment lost 4 bases, leaving 10 bases of the junction unmatched. The CDR3 is made up of 17 amino acids. This entry belongs to a study of CD8+ T cells in alopecia areata. Overall study findings and caveats: Lesional tissue from the scalp (especially in alopecia totalis/universalis) showed higher clonality than normal scalp. Sequenced scalp T cells also include alphabeta T cells resident in normal skin. Clarity of TCR sharing across patients fell short of that in mice, possibly HLA-related.

RNA extraction and reverse transcription yielded cDNA as sequencing template. Here immunoSEQ multiplex PCR was the method, and the copy in TCRdb shows in-frame clones only, minus some. This sample has roughly 6,900 clones, with 65% to 75% found just once. Individuals with alopecia areata gave both lesional scalp punch biopsies and peripheral blood for collection. Sequencing was performed on skin, taken at week 0. The rearrangement joins TRBV27 to TRBJ2-2, with 10 bases identical to TRBD2. This sequence originates from a human donor with alopecia areata. CDR3 protein: CASSYLGAGGATGELFF. Written as DNA, the CDR3 is TGTGCCAGCAGTTATTTAGGAGCGGGGGGGGCTACCGGGGAGCTGTTTTTT.